This TCR beta chain is from a study of shared clonotypes between healthy human individuals. Study-wide context: Donors, aged 18 to 49, were two women and a few men. Three plates each covered CD4 naive and memory; CD8 naive two, CD8 memory one.

Germline V gives CDR1 MNHNY, CDR2 SVGAGI (reference sequence). Trimming cost V 2 bases and J 4 bases; bases outside gene matches: 2. CDR3 size: 15 residues. Findings of the study overall: In four donors, around 4.5% of naive CD4 clonotypes appeared in common.

Each subset's genomic DNA was shared equally among a number of immunoSEQ plates. This table comes from immunoSEQ multiplex PCR, and its TCRdb copy is limited to in-frame clones, with some not included. Of approximately 1,000,000 clones in the sample, about 80% were seen once. As to this clone: The antigen remains unidentified.

The TCR sequence derives from a young man in good health. Some clones in this sample may be carry-over from other donors' samples. The specimen was memory CD4+ T cells from PBMCs. Subset indicated: CD45RA-negative fraction. The V and J genes are TRBV6-6 and TRBJ1-5, with 10 positions matching TRBD1. The CDR3 sequence is CASSYGGQGNQPQHF. CDR3 DNA: TGTGCCAGCAGTTACGGGGGACAGGGGAATCAGCCCCAGCATTTT.